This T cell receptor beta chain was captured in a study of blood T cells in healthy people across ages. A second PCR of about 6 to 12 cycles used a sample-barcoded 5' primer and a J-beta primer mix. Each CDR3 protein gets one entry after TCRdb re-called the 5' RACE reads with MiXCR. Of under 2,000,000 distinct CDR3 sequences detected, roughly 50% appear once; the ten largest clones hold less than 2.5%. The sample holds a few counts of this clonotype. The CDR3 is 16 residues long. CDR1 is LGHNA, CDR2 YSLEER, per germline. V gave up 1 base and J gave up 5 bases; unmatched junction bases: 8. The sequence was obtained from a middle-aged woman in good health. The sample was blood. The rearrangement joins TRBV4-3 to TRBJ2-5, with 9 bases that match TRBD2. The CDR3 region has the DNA TGCGCCAGCAGCCAAGCACTGGCGGGGGGGCCGGAGACCCAGTACTTC. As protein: CASSQALAGGPETQYF.